This T cell receptor beta chain was sequenced in a study of T-cell reconstitution after alpha-beta-depleted transplantation in children. Using unique molecular identifiers, the investigators prepared the TCRbeta library. TCRdb reanalysed the PCR reads using MiXCR and keeps one entry per CDR3 protein. The table has approximately 70,000 distinct CDR3 sequences, approximately 4.4% seen once. Comments on this clonotype: As yet, its antigen is unknown.

Study-wide findings and caveats: Two months or so post-transplant, alpha-beta T cells reportedly derived from several hundred expanded graft clones. Diversity and T-cell counts at one year after transplant derived mostly from new T cells. Surviving recipient T cells and thymic progenitors accounted for the high day-60 TCRbeta diversity observed in some patients.

Unmatched junction bases numbered 11, after V lost 3 bases and J lost 6 bases. Per the germline V gene, CDR1 is SGHRS and CDR2 is YFSETQ. The CDR3 has 16 residues. Here the sequenced sample was PBMCs, mostly from graft donor cells, taken 180 days after TCRalphabeta/CD19-depleted stem cell transplant. This receptor was identified in a boy younger than two who had a stem cell transplant for acute myeloid leukemia, so the T cells may come from the graft donor. The chain carries TRBV5-1 and TRBJ2-1; 8 bases fit TRBD1. CDR3 residues: CASSSSGTGFLNEQFF. DNA of the CDR3: TGCGCCAGCAGCTCCTCCGGGACAGGTTTCCTCAATGAGCAGTTCTTC.